This entry features one TCR beta chain sequence. The data originate from a study of shared clonotypes between healthy human individuals. For each subset, genomic DNA was distributed in equal portions over several immunoSEQ plates. Profiling relied on immunoSEQ multiplex PCR, and the TCRdb table lists in-frame clones only, not all of them. The sample holds more than 400,000 clones, 95% to 97% seen once. Trimming shortened V by 6 bases and J by 4 bases, and 15 bases separated the two germline ends. CDR3 length: 14 residues. Germline values: CDR1 MDHEN, CDR2 SYDVKM. The TCR comes from a woman aged 25 to 39 in good health. Sample: naive CD4+ T cells sorted from blood. The subset is: CD45RA+ positively selected. The V call is TRBV28, the J call TRBJ1-2, with D tentatively TRBD1 (5 bases). CDR3 in DNA: TGTGCCAGCAGCCCTGGGGGGACGGTCTATGGCTACACCTTC. This encodes CASSPGGTVYGYTF.